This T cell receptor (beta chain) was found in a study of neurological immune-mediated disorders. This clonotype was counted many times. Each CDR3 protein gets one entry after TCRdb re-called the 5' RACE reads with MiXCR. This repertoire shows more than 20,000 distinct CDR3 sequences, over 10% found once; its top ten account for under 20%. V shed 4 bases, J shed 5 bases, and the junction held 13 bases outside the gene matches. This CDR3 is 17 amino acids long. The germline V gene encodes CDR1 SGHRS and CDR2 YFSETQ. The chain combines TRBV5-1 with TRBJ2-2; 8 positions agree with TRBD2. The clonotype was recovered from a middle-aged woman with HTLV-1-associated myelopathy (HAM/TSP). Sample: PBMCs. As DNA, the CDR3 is TGCGCCAGCAGCACCTCCGGGACTAGTAGGTCGACCGGGGAGCTGTTTTTT. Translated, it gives CASSTSGTSRSTGELFF.